The 27 T cell receptor beta chains below were found in one sample sequenced in a study of PD-1 blockade in classical Hodgkin lymphoma. Described time point: newly diagnosed, previously untreated cHL patient sample. The investigators isolated CD8+ T cells from thawed PBMCs using magnetic negative selection. TCRdb's table, derived via immunoSEQ multiplex PCR, lists solely in-frame clones and lacks some. The repertoire holds 14,000 to 15,000 clones, with 91% as singletons. Sequencing input: CD8+ T cells from blood. All receptors derive from a human donor with classical Hodgkin lymphoma.

This chain connects TRBV14 to TRBJ2-1, with D possibly being TRBD1 or TRBD2 (5 bases each). Trimming took 4 bases from V and 4 from J, leaving 14 bases between them. Germline values: CDR1 SGHDN, CDR2 FVKESK. This CDR3 is 15 amino acids long. The CDR3 here is CASSRGRSGYNEQFF. The CDR3 DNA sequence: TGTGCCAGCAGCCGGGGCCGTTCGGGGTACAATGAGCAGTTCTTC. Based on the CDR3 plus reference TRBV14 and TRBJ2-1, the full variable domain is EAGVTQFPSHSVIEKGQTVTLRCDPISGHDNLYWYRRVMGKEIKFLLHFVKESKQDESGMPNNRFLAERTGGTYSTLKVQPAELEDSGVYFCASSRGRSGYNEQFFGPGTRLTVL.

The chain joins TRBV18 to TRBJ2-2; TRBD1 is a possible D gene (6 bases). The germline V gene encodes CDR1 KGHSH and CDR2 LQKENI. The CDR3 has 17 residues. V lost 3 bases, J lost 3 bases, and 17 bases lay in between. The CDR3 nucleotides are TGTGCCAGCTCACCGCTGGAACAGGGCCTCCACACCGGGGAGCTGTTTTTT. Its protein is CASSPLEQGLHTGELFF.

The chain is built from TRBV5-4 and TRBJ2-5; possibly TRBD1 for D (6 bases). The CDR3 runs to 16 residues. From germline, CDR1 is SGHNT and CDR2 YYREEE (reference sequence). V was pared by 0 bases and J by 5 bases, with 17 bases between. CDR3 bases: TGTGCCAGCAGCTTGGTTGGTTATTGGGGGCCGGAGACCCAGTACTTC. It specifies CASSLVGYWGPETQYF. Drawing the rest from reference TRBV5-4 and TRBJ2-5, the complete variable domain is ETGVTQSPTHLIKTRGQQVTLRCSSQSGHNTVSWYQQALGQGPQFIFQYYREEENGRGNFPPRFSGLQFPNYSSELNVNALELDDSALYLCASSLVGYWGPETQYFGPGTRLLVL.

The J gene is TRBJ2-3, the V gene TRBV14; D unresolved. The germline V gene has CDR1 SGHDN and CDR2 FVKESK. V was pared by 7 bases and J by 1 base, with 9 bases between. CDR3 length: 13 residues. This CDR3 reads CASNWVGTDTQYF. The CDR3, as DNA: TGTGCCAGCAATTGGGTGGGCACAGATACGCAGTATTTT.

This chain joins TRBV7-2 and TRBJ2-5, with D possibly called TRBD1 or TRBD2 (5 bases each). Trimming took off 0 bases at V and 5 bases at J, with 10 bases between the two ends. Per the germline V gene, CDR1 is SGHTA and CDR2 is FQGNSA. This CDR3 region has 14 residues. CDR3 amino acids: CASSLAGTGETQYF. Written as DNA, the CDR3 is TGTGCCAGCAGCTTAGCGGGGACGGGGGAGACCCAGTACTTC.

This chain uses TRBV7-9 with TRBJ1-5; no definite D call. CDR3 size: 17 residues. Trimming removed 8 bases from V and 0 bases from J, with 20 bases in between. CDR1 is SEHNR, CDR2 FQNEAQ, per germline (reference sequence). The CDR3 DNA sequence: TGTGCCAGCGACGAGGGAGGGCAGCCCCTTAGCAATCAGCCCCAGCATTTT. As protein: CASDEGGQPLSNQPQHF.

This clone has only a few counts. The chain uses TRBV11-2 and TRBJ1-3; D not certain. V was clipped by 5 bases and J by 8 bases, with 16 bases between them. Germline CDR1 SGHAT, CDR2 FQNNGV. The CDR3 loop spans 14 amino acids. CDR3 nucleotide sequence: TGTGCCAGCAGCGAGGCGGGGTTCTCGGACACCATATATTTT. Amino acid sequence: CASSEAGFSDTIYF.

The chain recombines TRBV11-3 with TRBJ2-5, with 8 bases aligning to TRBD2. With 2 bases clipped from V and 5 bases from J, the junction kept 4 bases outside the gene matches. The CDR3 is 14 amino acids. Looked up from germline, CDR1 is SGHNT and CDR2 is YENEEA. The CDR3 region has the DNA TGTGCCAGCAGCTTACGGGGGGGAGAGGAGACCCAGTACTTC. Protein product: CASSLRGGEETQYF.

The gene calls are TRBV9 and TRBJ1-5; a possible D gene is TRBD1 (5 bases). In germline, CDR1 is SGDLS, CDR2 YYNGEE. The V and J ends lost 9 bases and 3 bases respectively, with 13 bases between them. The CDR3 contains 13 residues. CDR3 sequence (DNA): TGTGCCACCGGACGGGGGAACAATCAGCCCCAGCATTTT. Residues: CATGRGNNQPQHF.

The rearrangement joins TRBV27 to TRBJ2-7; D gene unclear. Germline loops: CDR1 MNHEY, CDR2 SMNVEV (reference sequence). V lost 4 bases and J 3 bases, leaving 4 bases between the germline ends. The CDR3 loop spans 11 amino acids. In DNA, the CDR3 is TGTGCCAGCAGTTCCCTCTACGAGCAGTACTTC. Translating it yields CASSSLYEQYF.

This chain connects TRBV28 to TRBJ2-5, with 14 bases fitting TRBD2. The CDR3 extends over 16 amino acids. V was clipped by 7 bases and J by 5 bases; unmatched bases: 9. Per germline, CDR1 MDHEN and CDR2 SYDVKM. The CDR3 nucleotides are TGTGCCAGCACCCCTGGGACTAGCGGGAGAAGGGAGACCCAGTACTTC. Its translation: CASTPGTSGRRETQYF.

The rearrangement links TRBV19 to TRBJ1-5; D remains ambiguous. The CDR3 length is 16 residues. Germline lookup yields CDR1 LNHDA and CDR2 SQIVND (reference sequence). V dropped 3 bases and J dropped 5 bases, with 17 bases sitting between them. The CDR3, as DNA: TGTGCCAGTAGTATGGTTACCGAGTATCACCATCAGCCCCAGCATTTT. Residues: CASSMVTEYHHQPQHF.

The V and J genes are TRBV27 and TRBJ1-4, with D unresolved. This CDR3 contains 16 residues. The germline CDR1 and CDR2 sequences are MNHEY and SMNVEV (reference sequence). Trimming removed 10 bases at V and 8 bases at J, with 26 bases between. DNA for the CDR3: TGTGCCACCTCCCCCGATCCCGGTCTGACGGGGGAAAAACTGTTTTTT. Translation: CATSPDPGLTGEKLFF.

The chain uses TRBV13 and TRBJ1-1; D unresolved. V dropped 2 bases and J dropped 0 bases, with 10 bases sitting between them. The CDR3 consists of 15 residues. Germline values: CDR1 PRHDT, CDR2 FYEKMQ (reference sequence). The CDR3 nucleotides are TGTGCCAGCAGCTTATCCGGGAATTTGAACACTGAAGCTTTCTTT. This codes for CASSLSGNLNTEAFF. The complete variable domain, with remaining parts taken from reference TRBV13 and TRBJ1-1, reads AAGVIQSPRHLIKEKRETATLKCYPIPRHDTVYWYQQGPGQDPQFLISFYEKMQSDKGSIPDRFSAQQFSDYHSELNMSSLELGDSALYFCASSLSGNLNTEAFFGQGTRLTVV.

This chain links TRBV27 with TRBJ2-1; TRBD2 matches 9 bases. The ends lost 6 bases at V and 5 bases at J; junction bases unmatched: 8. The germline V gene has CDR1 MNHEY and CDR2 SMNVEV (reference sequence). The CDR3 is 15 residues long. The CDR3: CASRTIAGANNEQFF. The CDR3 DNA reads TGTGCCAGCAGGACCATAGCGGGGGCCAACAATGAGCAGTTCTTC.

V usage is TRBV9 and J usage is TRBJ2-3, with 10 bases matching TRBD1. J gave up 2 bases and V 9 bases, and 18 bases lay outside the gene matches. This CDR3 region has 18 residues. CDR1 and CDR2 (germline): SGDLS, YYNGEE. CDR3 DNA sequence: TGTGCCATAAGGGGGACTCCCGGGACAGGGGTAGACACAGATACGCAGTATTTT. Its protein is CAIRGTPGTGVDTDTQYF. Full variable domain (missing parts from reference TRBV9 and TRBJ2-3): DSGVTQTPKHLITATGQRVTLRCSPRSGDLSVYWYQQSLDQGLQFLIQYYNGEERAKGNILERFSAQQFPDLHSELNLSSLELGDSALYFCAIRGTPGTGVDTDTQYFGPGTRLTVL.

This clone was detected only once. This rearrangement joins TRBV28 to TRBJ1-1; 11 bases match TRBD1. The CDR3 consists of 15 residues. The V segment lost 3 bases and the J segment 1 base; nucleotides outside the gene matches: 1. Germline CDR1 and CDR2: MDHEN and SYDVKM. CDR3 in amino acids: CASSFGTGGNTEAFF. The CDR3, as DNA: TGTGCCAGCAGTTTCGGGACAGGGGGGAACACTGAAGCTTTCTTT.

The chain is built from TRBV7-3 and TRBJ2-3, with TRBD2 matching over 7 bases. V lost 4 bases and J lost 4; bases outside the gene matches: 8. Germline loops: CDR1 SGHTA, CDR2 FQGTGA. The CDR3 spans 15 residues. The CDR3 loop reads CASSSSGGAADTQYF. In nucleotides, the CDR3 is TGTGCCAGCAGCTCCTCGGGGGGAGCCGCAGATACGCAGTATTTT. The whole variable domain, remainder taken from reference TRBV7-3 and TRBJ2-3, is GAGVSQTPSNKVTEKGKYVELRCDPISGHTALYWYRQSLGQGPEFLIYFQGTGAADDSGLPNDRFFAVRPEGSVSTLKIQRTERGDSAVYLCASSSSGGAADTQYFGPGTRLTVL.

The chain uses TRBV29-1 and TRBJ1-2; D perhaps matches TRBD1 (5 bases). Germline V gene data show CDR1 as SQVTM and CDR2 as ANQGSEA. The CDR3 sequence is 12 residues long. Trimming shortened V by 6 bases and J by 8 bases, and 16 bases separated the two germline ends. In DNA form, the CDR3 reads TGCAGCGTCCTCACAGGCCGTGAGGGCTACACCTTC. The encoded protein is CSVLTGREGYTF.

V and J are TRBV4-1 and TRBJ2-1, with a weak D call TRBD2 (5 bases). The CDR3 spans 15 residues. CDR1 is MGHRA, CDR2 YSYEKL, per germline. V was pared by 1 base and J by 2 bases, with 9 bases between. The CDR3 sequence: CASSQGRGAYNEQFF. In nucleotides, the CDR3 is TGCGCCAGCAGCCAAGGTCGGGGAGCCTACAATGAGCAGTTCTTC.

The rearrangement uses TRBV27 and TRBJ2-5; D is unresolved. V lost 6 bases and J 7 bases, leaving 9 bases between the germline ends. CDR1 is MNHEY, CDR2 SMNVEV, per germline (reference sequence). The CDR3 runs to 11 residues. CDR3 in amino acids: CASRAFGTQYF. The CDR3, as DNA: TGTGCCAGCAGGGCCTTCGGGACCCAGTACTTC.

V is TRBV6-5 and J is TRBJ1-1; TRBD1 aligns across 7 bases. V lost 10 bases, J lost 2 bases, and 13 bases stayed unmatched. The CDR3 runs 15 residues. The germline gives CDR1 MNHEY, CDR2 SVGAGI. CDR3 DNA sequence: TGTGCCACCCGGAGAGTAGGGACAGCCAACACTGAAGCTTTCTTT. It translates to CATRRVGTANTEAFF.

This chain connects TRBV27 to TRBJ1-5; D unclear. The V gene lost 5 bases and the J gene lost 3 bases, with 8 bases spanning the gap. This CDR3 spans 13 amino acids. The germline V gene encodes CDR1 MNHEY and CDR2 SMNVEV (reference sequence). The CDR3 protein is CASSILLNQPQHF. CDR3 DNA: TGTGCCAGCAGTATACTCCTCAATCAGCCCCAGCATTTT.

V usage is TRBV29-1 and J usage is TRBJ2-1; 11 bases agree with TRBD2. The CDR3 length is 17 residues. From germline, CDR1 is SQVTM and CDR2 ANQGSEA. V shed 7 bases and J 0 bases; nucleotides not matched to a gene: 11. Written as DNA, the CDR3 is TGCAGCGCCTCGGGACTAGCGGCCTCGAGCTCCTACAATGAGCAGTTCTTC. As protein: CSASGLAASSSYNEQFF.

The chain has TRBV5-1 and TRBJ2-3; TRBD1 or TRBD2 may be the D gene (5 bases each). CDR3 length: 14 amino acids. Per the germline V gene, CDR1 is SGHRS and CDR2 is YFSETQ. V was clipped by 4 bases and J by 1 base, with 10 bases between them. CDR3 DNA sequence: TGCGCCAGCAGCGGCTTGGGGGGCACAGATACGCAGTATTTT. Its protein product is CASSGLGGTDTQYF. Filled out from reference TRBV5-1 and TRBJ2-3, the complete variable domain reads KAGVTQTPRYLIKTRGQQVTLSCSPISGHRSVSWYQQTPGQGLQFLFEYFSETQRNKGNFPGRFSGRQFSNSRSEMNVSTLELGDSALYLCASSGLGGTDTQYFGPGTRLTVL.

This clone was counted only a few times. The rearrangement uses TRBV9 and TRBJ2-7; weak D call: TRBD1 (6 bases). This CDR3 has 15 amino acids. V was clipped by 3 bases and J by 3 bases, with 16 bases between them. Per the germline V gene, CDR1 is SGDLS and CDR2 is YYNGEE. CDR3 DNA sequence: TGTGCCAGCAGCGAGGCCCTGGGACATAGCTACGAGCAGTACTTC. This codes for CASSEALGHSYEQYF.

This chain uses TRBV28 with TRBJ1-1; 10 bases fit TRBD1. Germline loops: CDR1 MDHEN, CDR2 SYDVKM. CDR3 length: 16 amino acids. The V segment lost 3 bases and the J segment 3 bases; nucleotides outside the gene matches: 7. The CDR3 DNA is TGTGCCAGCAGTTTCGGGACAGGGGCCTGGGACACTGAAGCTTTCTTT. It specifies CASSFGTGAWDTEAFF.